This entry lists 31 T cell receptor beta chains sequenced from one sample in a study of T cells after yellow fever vaccination. TCRdb re-analysed the 5' RACE reads in MiXCR, keeping a single row per CDR3 protein. The data hold hundreds of thousands of distinct CDR3 sequences, with 9.5% to 15% observed a single time. The sample here was CD4+ T cells sorted from PBMCs, taken 15 days after the yellow fever booster vaccination. The receptor set was obtained from a man in his late teens or twenties who received the YFV17D yellow fever vaccine.

The rearrangement uses TRBV2 and TRBJ2-5; TRBD1 agrees at 8 bases. CDR1 and CDR2 (germline): SNHLY, FYNNEI. The CDR3 has 12 amino acids. J lost 5 bases, V lost 8 bases, and 4 bases had no gene match. The CDR3: CASCRDRETQYF. CDR3 nucleotides: TGTGCCAGCTGCCGGGACAGGGAGACCCAGTACTTC.

The chain joins TRBV6-6 to TRBJ2-3; 7 nucleotides line up with TRBD2. Germline lookup yields CDR1 MNHNY and CDR2 SVGAGI (reference sequence). The CDR3 totals 15 residues. The V gene end was trimmed by 6 bases and the J gene end by 2 bases; junction bases not matched to a gene: 8. CDR3 nucleotides: TGTGCCAGCAGGCCACTAGCGACTAACACAGATACGCAGTATTTT. Amino acid sequence: CASRPLATNTDTQYF.

This clonotype was counted at least ten times. The chain links TRBV5-1 to TRBJ1-4; possible D gene TRBD1, 5 bases. The CDR3 covers 15 residues. From germline, CDR1 is SGHRS and CDR2 YFSETQ. Trimming removed 0 bases at V and 5 bases at J, with 11 bases between. The CDR3, as DNA: TGCGCCAGCAGCTTGGGAGGGACGGAGAATGAAAAACTGTTTTTT. Amino acid sequence: CASSLGGTENEKLFF.

The rearrangement links TRBV5-1 to TRBJ2-5; possible D gene TRBD2, 6 bases. Between the trimmed V and J ends, which lost 6 bases and 0 bases, there was a span of 6 bases. CDR3 length equals 12 residues. Germline loops: CDR1 SGHRS, CDR2 YFSETQ. CDR3 sequence: CASTGDQETQYF. CDR3 sequence (DNA): TGCGCCAGCACGGGGGACCAAGAGACCCAGTACTTC.

This clonotype was recorded at least ten times. V usage is TRBV5-1 and J usage is TRBJ2-7, with TRBD1 identical over 7 bases. V was clipped by 1 base and J by 5 bases; unmatched bases: 9. The CDR3 has 15 amino acids. Per germline, CDR1 SGHRS and CDR2 YFSETQ. Here the CDR3 reads CASSLLPTGVDEQYF. The CDR3 nucleotides read TGCGCCAGCAGCTTGTTACCTACAGGGGTTGACGAGCAGTACTTC.

The chain joins TRBV5-1 to TRBJ1-1; weak D call: TRBD1 (5 bases). The CDR3 is made up of 14 amino acids. CDR1 SGHRS and CDR2 YFSETQ come from the germline V gene. Trimming left V 0 bases short and J 4 bases short, with 10 bases between. As DNA, the CDR3 is TGCGCCAGCAGCTTGGATGGGGCGCGCACTGAAGCTTTCTTT. It specifies CASSLDGARTEAFF.

The chain is built from TRBV27 and TRBJ2-7; D is perhaps TRBD2 (5 bases). The V and J ends lost 6 bases and 0 bases respectively, with 12 bases between them. Germline lookup yields CDR1 MNHEY and CDR2 SMNVEV (reference sequence). This CDR3 spans 14 amino acids. The CDR3 is CASSATGSSYEQYV. CDR3 nucleotide sequence: TGTGCCAGCAGCGCGACGGGGAGCTCCTACGAGCAGTACGTC.

The V call is TRBV5-1, the J call TRBJ2-7; D unresolved. The CDR3 length is 11 residues. Trimming left V 4 bases short and J 6 bases short, with 8 bases between. The germline V gene encodes CDR1 SGHRS and CDR2 YFSETQ. The CDR3 DNA is TGCGCCAGCAGCGCCCAGTTCGAGCAGTACTTC. Amino acid sequence: CASSAQFEQYF.

In its sample, this clonotype was seen many times. The V gene is TRBV6-5, the J gene TRBJ1-5; D gene uncertain. Germline lookup yields CDR1 MNHEY and CDR2 SVGAGI. The ends were cut back, 0 bases at V and 6 bases at J, with 6 bases in the middle. The CDR3 length is 13 residues. The CDR3 DNA reads as TGTGCCAGCAGTTACTCGAGAGGTCAGCCCCAGCATTTT. Protein sequence: CASSYSRGQPQHF.

This chain uses TRBV28 with TRBJ1-2; D uncertain. Trimming took off 10 bases at V and 4 bases at J, with 10 bases between the two ends. This CDR3 is 11 amino acids long. CDR1 and CDR2 (germline): MDHEN, SYDVKM. The CDR3 sequence: CAKNPFYGYTF. The CDR3 bases are TGTGCCAAAAACCCCTTCTATGGCTACACCTTC.

The CDR3 DNA is TGTGCCAGCAGTTTAGCGGACATCTACACCTTC. It specifies CASSLADIYTF. V gene TRBV12-3 or TRBV12-4 combines with J gene TRBJ1-2; TRBD1 is a possible D gene (5 bases). The CDR3 is 11 amino acids. The V and J ends lost 0 bases and 10 bases respectively, with 6 bases between them.

This clonotype was picked up a small number of times. In DNA form, the CDR3 reads TGTGCCAGCAGTGCCTGGACTAGCGGGGGGGAAGAGACCCAGTACTTC. Translation gives CASSAWTSGGEETQYF. This chain links TRBV28 with TRBJ2-5, with 15 bases that match TRBD2. Germline lookup yields CDR1 MDHEN and CDR2 SYDVKM. V lost 5 bases, J lost 3 bases, and 4 bases stayed unmatched. CDR3 length equals 16 residues.

This clonotype appeared a few times. The V gene is TRBV27, the J gene TRBJ2-5; D is ambiguous. Trimming took 8 bases from V and 0 from J, leaving 7 bases between them. The length of the CDR3 is 12 residues. Germline V gives CDR1 MNHEY, CDR2 SMNVEV (reference sequence). CDR3 in amino acids: CASRRNQETQYF. CDR3 coding DNA: TGTGCCAGCCGGCGGAACCAAGAGACCCAGTACTTC.

V and J are TRBV6-5 and TRBJ2-5; either TRBD1 or TRBD2 may supply D (6 bases each). The CDR3 has 16 amino acids. The V end lost 6 bases, the J end lost 5 bases, and 22 bases lay between the germline ends. Germline V lookup: CDR1 MNHEY, CDR2 SVGAGI. The CDR3 loop is CASRPPPGGGSETQYF. DNA for the CDR3: TGTGCCAGCAGACCACCTCCCGGAGGGGGAAGCGAGACCCAGTACTTC.

This clonotype showed up just a few times. The chain links TRBV9 to TRBJ2-2, with D perhaps TRBD1 (5 bases). V lost 1 base to trimming and J lost 1 base, with 5 bases between them. This CDR3 region has 14 residues. The germline V gene has CDR1 SGDLS and CDR2 YYNGEE. The CDR3 protein is CASSVQGNTGELFF. CDR3 nucleotides: TGTGCCAGCAGCGTACAGGGGAACACCGGGGAGCTGTTTTTT.

This clonotype occurred a few times. The chain has TRBV5-1 and TRBJ2-1, with D maybe TRBD2 (6 bases). Trimming took off 4 bases at V and 0 bases at J, with 11 bases between the two ends. CDR1 is SGHRS and CDR2 is YFSETQ in the germline V gene. The CDR3 totals 15 residues. The CDR3 DNA is TGCGCCAGCAGCAGTCTCGGGGGCTCCTACAATGAGCAGTTCTTC. This translates into CASSSLGGSYNEQFF.

This clonotype was detected a few times. The chain links TRBV5-1 to TRBJ2-1; D is unclear. The CDR3 spans 14 residues. V shed 0 bases and J shed 5 bases, with 9 bases lying between them. Germline V gene data show CDR1 as SGHRS and CDR2 as YFSETQ. In DNA, the CDR3 is TGCGCCAGCAGCTTGGCTACCGGCAACAATGAGCAGTTCTTC. Amino acids: CASSLATGNNEQFF. Full variable domain (missing parts from reference TRBV5-1 and TRBJ2-1): KAGVTQTPRYLIKTRGQQVTLSCSPISGHRSVSWYQQTPGQGLQFLFEYFSETQRNKGNFPGRFSGRQFSNSRSEMNVSTLELGDSALYLCASSLATGNNEQFFGPGTRLTVL.

The table lists this clonotype with many counts. The V call is TRBV7-2, the J call TRBJ2-7; D call uncertain. Trimming cost V 3 bases and J 1 base, with 10 bases left between them. The germline V gene has CDR1 SGHTA and CDR2 FQGNSA. CDR3 length equals 14 residues. Written as DNA, the CDR3 is TGTGCCAGCAGCTTCCGGGTCTCATCCTACGAGCAGTACTTC. It encodes CASSFRVSSYEQYF.

This clonotype was detected a few times. J is TRBJ2-5 and V is TRBV6-5; 8 bases align to TRBD2. Germline V gives CDR1 MNHEY, CDR2 SVGAGI. Losses at the gene ends were 6 bases for V and 1 base for J; bases not matched to a gene: 10. The CDR3 spans 16 residues. CDR3 sequence reads: CASRDRLGLAQETQYF. CDR3 nucleotides: TGTGCCAGCAGAGACAGGCTCGGACTAGCCCAAGAGACCCAGTACTTC.

This clonotype was counted ten times or more. This chain connects TRBV6-1 to TRBJ1-5; D remains ambiguous. CDR3 size: 15 residues. V lost 6 bases to trimming and J lost 0 bases, with 12 bases between them. Germline CDR1 reads MNHNS; CDR2 reads SASEGT. This CDR3 is CASSRRRDSNQPQHF. Here the CDR3 DNA reads TGTGCCAGCAGCCGCAGACGCGATAGCAATCAGCCCCAGCATTTT.

V and J are TRBV5-1 and TRBJ2-2, with D tentatively TRBD2 (6 bases). The CDR3 loop spans 15 amino acids. Germline V gene sequence: CDR1 SGHRS, CDR2 YFSETQ. Trimming removed 0 bases from V and 4 bases from J, with 10 bases in between. The CDR3 DNA reads TGCGCCAGCAGCTTGGTGGGGGACTTCACCGGGGAGCTGTTTTTT. Amino acids: CASSLVGDFTGELFF.

V and J are TRBV6-2 or TRBV6-3 and TRBJ2-1; either TRBD1 or TRBD2 may fit D (5 bases each). Per germline, CDR1 MNHEY and CDR2 SVGEGT. The CDR3 covers 15 residues. With 5 bases removed from V and 3 bases from J, the gap between germline ends came to 14 bases. CDR3 amino acids: CASSPQGPDYNEQFF. The CDR3, as DNA: TGTGCCAGCAGTCCTCAGGGACCCGACTACAATGAGCAGTTCTTC.

J is TRBJ1-5 and V is TRBV18; D is ambiguous. V was shortened by 6 bases and J by 2 bases, with 11 bases between the two germline ends. The CDR3 has 14 residues. Germline CDR1 and CDR2: KGHSH and LQKENI. As DNA, the CDR3 is TGTGCCAGCTCCTGGGCACAAGGCAATCAGCCCCAGCATTTT. Its protein product is CASSWAQGNQPQHF.

This clonotype was counted between two and nine times. V gene TRBV4-1 combines with J gene TRBJ2-1; 7 bases align to TRBD1. The CDR3 is made up of 17 amino acids. With V trimmed by 2 bases and J by 5 bases, 12 bases remained unmatched. Germline V gene lookup returns CDR1 MGHRA and CDR2 YSYEKL. DNA for the CDR3: TGCGCCAGCAGCCAACTAATCCATCCGACAGGGCACAATGAGCAGTTCTTC. It translates to CASSQLIHPTGHNEQFF.

The chain employs TRBV3-1 and TRBJ2-7, with D perhaps matching TRBD2 (5 bases). The CDR3 runs 12 residues. V lost 1 base, J lost 9 bases, and 10 bases lay in between. The germline V gene encodes CDR1 LGHDT and CDR2 YNNKEL (reference sequence). CDR3 residues: CASSQAVSGQYF. The DNA of the CDR3 is TGTGCCAGCAGCCAAGCAGTGAGCGGGCAGTACTTC.

This clonotype was counted between two and nine times. This sequence joins TRBV7-2 and TRBJ2-7; D not certain. The ends were cut back, 2 bases at V and 5 bases at J, with 10 bases in the middle. The germline V gene encodes CDR1 SGHTA and CDR2 FQGNSA. The CDR3 spans 13 residues. The CDR3 DNA follows: TGTGCCAGCAGCTTAAGCCTCGCGAACGAGCAGTACGTC. The encoded protein is CASSLSLANEQYV.

This clonotype was found many times. The chain is built from TRBV5-1 and TRBJ1-5, with no clear D. The ends were cut back, 1 base at V and 5 bases at J, with 7 bases in the middle. Germline V gene sequence: CDR1 SGHRS, CDR2 YFSETQ. This CDR3 comprises 13 residues. The CDR3 DNA reads as TGCGCCAGCAGCTTGTGGCTGGATCAGCCCCAGCATTTT. Translation: CASSLWLDQPQHF.

In this sample, this clonotype turned up many times. The gene calls are TRBV5-1 and TRBJ2-3, with TRBD1 matching 7 bases. CDR1 and CDR2 (germline): SGHRS, YFSETQ. The CDR3 has 14 amino acids. The junction had 6 bases not matched to a gene; V was cut back by 6 bases and J by 2 bases. CDR3 nucleotides: TGCGCCAGCACTCTAGAGGGGGCCACAGATACGCAGTATTTT. It is translated as CASTLEGATDTQYF.

The V gene is TRBV23-1, the J gene TRBJ2-7; TRBD1 matches at 11 bases. TRBV23-1 is reported as an ORF; its role is uncertain. This CDR3 spans 13 amino acids. J lost 5 bases, V lost 9 bases, and 6 bases had no gene match. This CDR3 reads CASGRDRGDEQYF. CDR3 DNA sequence: TGCGCCAGTGGTCGGGACAGGGGGGACGAGCAGTACTTC.

This clonotype was found many times. V and J are TRBV4-3 and TRBJ1-2, with 7 bases matching TRBD1. The length of the CDR3 is 16 residues. V shed 4 bases and J 6 bases; nucleotides not matched to a gene: 14. Germline V CDR1 and CDR2: LGHNA, YSLEER. CDR3 amino acids: CASSRGTDSGYDGYTF. DNA of the CDR3: TGCGCCAGCAGCCGAGGGACAGACTCGGGGTATGATGGCTACACCTTC.

The rearrangement links TRBV6-5 to TRBJ1-2; 7 nucleotides align to TRBD1. This CDR3 is built from 13 residues. CDR1 is MNHEY and CDR2 is SVGAGI in the germline V gene. The trim removed 4 bases at V and 8 bases at J, leaving 7 bases unmatched. CDR3 loop: CASSFRGRRGYTF. The CDR3 DNA follows: TGTGCCAGCAGTTTTAGGGGGCGGCGAGGCTACACCTTC.